The rows below give T cell receptor beta chains drawn from one sample of a study of a mutant IDH1 vaccine in newly diagnosed glioma. Clones were sequenced by immunoSEQ multiplex PCR, and TCRdb holds only the in-frame ones, with some missing. This sample has 85,000 to 100,000 clones, with 83% found just once. Sequencing used PBMCs, obtained from a glioma patient treated with radiotherapy, temozolomide or both. The origin of the receptors is a woman in her forties or fifties with glioma. Both conserved end residues are part of each CDR3. The D gene is left open where the match is weak. Not every row has a clone size; where given, it reads once, few, many or a size class.

CDR3 DNA,CDR3 protein,V gene,clone size,D gene,J gene
TGTGCCAGCAGTTACTCCTCTCTAGGGGTTAGAACTGAAGCTTTCTTT,CASSYSSLGVRTEAFF,TRBV6-6,NA,NA,TRBJ1-1
TGTGCCATCAGTGAGTCTGACGGAGGAGCTTTCTTT,CAISESDGGAFF,TRBV10-3,once,NA,TRBJ1-1
TGTGCCAGCAGCTTAAGCAGCCGCAACATTAACGGGCAGTACTTC,CASSLSSRNINGQYF,TRBV7-6,NA,NA,TRBJ2-7
TGCAGCGTTGTCGCGTGGTCCTACGAGCAGTACTTC,CSVVAWSYEQYF,TRBV29-1,NA,NA,TRBJ2-7
TGTGCCATCAACCCCGACAGAAGCTCTGGAAACACCATATATTTT,CAINPDRSSGNTIYF,TRBV10-3,NA,NA,TRBJ1-3
TGCAGCGTTGAAGAAGTAGCTAACTATGGCTACACCTTC,CSVEEVANYGYTF,TRBV29-1,NA,NA,TRBJ1-2
TGTGCCAGCGGACTTAGCGGGGGTTCCTACGAGCAGTACTTC,CASGLSGGSYEQYF,TRBV27,few,TRBD2,TRBJ2-7
TGTGCCAGCAGTTACTCTTCTAGCCCATCGAAAAGGACCCAGTACTTC,CASSYSSSPSKRTQYF,TRBV6-6,NA,NA,TRBJ2-5
TGTGCCAGTAGTACGGGACAAGCAACTAATGAAAAACTGTTTTTT,CASSTGQATNEKLFF,TRBV19,NA,NA,TRBJ1-4
TGCGCCAGCAGCCCCTCAGGAGGGAACACTGAAGCTTTCTTT,CASSPSGGNTEAFF,TRBV5-1,NA,NA,TRBJ1-1
TGTGCCAGCAGCCTTTCCGGGACAGGGCTCTACAATGAGCAGTTCTTC,CASSLSGTGLYNEQFF,TRBV9,NA,TRBD1,TRBJ2-1
TGTGCCAGCAGCGTAGGGCAGGGATCTGGAAACACCATATATTTT,CASSVGQGSGNTIYF,TRBV9,once,NA,TRBJ1-3
TGTGCCAGCACCCTTGGGGGTACCGGGGAGCTGTTTTTT,CASTLGGTGELFF,TRBV28,NA,NA,TRBJ2-2
TGTGCCAGCAGCCCGGACTCGGCGGGGGAGCAGTACTTC,CASSPDSAGEQYF,TRBV11-3,NA,NA,TRBJ2-7
TGCGCCAGCAAAGGAGGACCCGGGGATCAGCCCCAGCATTTT,CASKGGPGDQPQHF,TRBV10-2,NA,NA,TRBJ1-5
TGTGCCAGCAGCTTGGATGGGGGCGGTAACTATGGCTACACCTTC,CASSLDGGGNYGYTF,TRBV5-4,NA,NA,TRBJ1-2
TGTGCCAGCAGTGAAGATCAAGGGATGGGTCAGCCCCAGCATTTT,CASSEDQGMGQPQHF,TRBV2,NA,NA,TRBJ1-5
TGTGCCAGCAGCTTGGAGAAGGGTCGGAGCACTGAAGCTTTCTTT,CASSLEKGRSTEAFF,TRBV5-4,few,NA,TRBJ1-1
TGTGCCAGCAGTTACCGGGACTCACGGCAGCCCCAGCATTTT,CASSYRDSRQPQHF,TRBV6-8,NA,NA,TRBJ1-5
TGCGCCAGCAGCCCCCTCATTACAGAGAAGAATGAAAAACTGTTTTTT,CASSPLITEKNEKLFF,TRBV5-1,once,NA,TRBJ1-4
TGTGCCAGCAGTCGGGACAGGGGGCCCGATGAGCAGTTCTTC,CASSRDRGPDEQFF,TRBV6-1,NA,TRBD1,TRBJ2-1
TGTGCCAGTAGTACCAGACAGGGGGCCTCTCGTCAGCATTTT,CASSTRQGASRQHF,TRBV19,NA,TRBD1,TRBJ1-5
TGTGCCTGGAGTTGGAGCCAGGCCGATCAGCCCCAGCATTTT,CAWSWSQADQPQHF,TRBV30,NA,NA,TRBJ1-5
TGTGCCATCAGTGTGGGGCAGTCTGGGGCCAACGTCCTGACTTTC,CAISVGQSGANVLTF,TRBV19,NA,NA,TRBJ2-6
TGTGCCAGCAGCGTAGGGGTGAGTGTTGATGGCTACACCTTC,CASSVGVSVDGYTF,TRBV9,NA,NA,TRBJ1-2
TGCGCCAGCAGCTTGGTGACAGGGAGATCCTACGAGCAGTACTTC,CASSLVTGRSYEQYF,TRBV5-1,NA,TRBD1,TRBJ2-7
TGCGCCAGCAGCCCGAGCGGGGGTTACAATGAGCAGTTCTTC,CASSPSGGYNEQFF,TRBV5-1,NA,TRBD2,TRBJ2-1
TGTGCCAGCAGCCTACAAGACGGGGGGACTGAAGCTTTCTTT,CASSLQDGGTEAFF,TRBV14,NA,NA,TRBJ1-1
TGTGCCTGGGCCTTGGGGGCCTCCTACAATGAGCAGTTCTTC,CAWALGASYNEQFF,TRBV30,once,NA,TRBJ2-1
TGTGCCAGCAGCCGGGACCGCCAAGAGACCCAGTACTTC,CASSRDRQETQYF,TRBV5-4,NA,NA,TRBJ2-5
TGTGCCAGCAGCAAAGGGCCAGGCTCCGATGAGCAGTTCTTC,CASSKGPGSDEQFF,TRBV21-1,few,NA,TRBJ2-1
TGTGCCAGCTCCATTACAGCGGCGGACTACGAGCAGTACTTC,CASSITAADYEQYF,TRBV18,NA,NA,TRBJ2-7
TGTGCCAGCAGTTTAGAGGCCTCGTATTCACCCCTCCACTTT,CASSLEASYSPLHF,TRBV27,NA,NA,TRBJ1-6
TGTGCCAGTAGTCCGCGAGTTGGGAATTCACCCCTCCACTTT,CASSPRVGNSPLHF,TRBV19,few,NA,TRBJ1-6
TGCGCCAGCAGCTTGGCAGACCCAGCTAACTATGGCTACACCTTC,CASSLADPANYGYTF,TRBV5-1,NA,NA,TRBJ1-2
TGTGCCAGCAGGATACAGGGGATCACAGATACGCAGTATTTT,CASRIQGITDTQYF,TRBV5-4,NA,TRBD1,TRBJ2-3
TGCGCCAGCAGTTCAGGGGGCTACGAGCAGTACTTC,CASSSGGYEQYF,TRBV10-2,NA,TRBD1,TRBJ2-7
TGTGCCAGCAGCCGGACGGGCCTGGGGGCTGAAGCTTTCTTT,CASSRTGLGAEAFF,TRBV14,NA,NA,TRBJ1-1
TGTGCCAGTACCCCGGGACAGGGACGCTCCTACGAGCAGTACTTC,CASTPGQGRSYEQYF,TRBV19,NA,TRBD1,TRBJ2-7
TGTGCCAGCAGCTTAGAAGAGGTTACGCAGTATTTT,CASSLEEVTQYF,TRBV11-2,NA,NA,TRBJ2-3
TGTGCCAGCAGACAGGTCAACAATCAGCCCCAGCATTTT,CASRQVNNQPQHF,TRBV6-1,NA,NA,TRBJ1-5
TGTGCCATCTCGGTCGTCGGACAGGGTAGTGGCGAGCAGTACTTC,CAISVVGQGSGEQYF,TRBV10-3,NA,TRBD1,TRBJ2-7
TGTGCCAGCAGTGGGGGACTAGCCAATGAGCAGTTCTTC,CASSGGLANEQFF,TRBV2,NA,TRBD2,TRBJ2-1